The sample holds many counts of the clone carrying this T cell receptor (beta chain). The antigen remains undetermined. The CDR3 contains 14 residues. V dropped 1 base and J dropped 2 bases, with 8 bases sitting between them. Germline values: CDR1 LNHNV, CDR2 YYDKDF (reference sequence). This entry belongs to a study of regulatory T cells in long-lasting Graves disease. The study's findings and limits: TCR diversity was lower in persistent than newly diagnosed Graves' disease. Gene preferences differed: TRBV28, TRBJ1-2, TRBJ2-5 in persistent cases.

Building of the TCR beta libraries involved iRepertoire HTBI primers and Arm-PCR of CDR3 regions. Using its own MiXCR run on the multiplex PCR reads, TCRdb lists one record per CDR3 protein. Here the sample spans around 460,000 distinct CDR3 sequences, roughly 15% being singletons. Time point in this sample: newly diagnosed GD, antithyroid drugs for less than 3 months. RNA extracted from PBMCs served as the sequencing template. These data also formed part of another study, on T cells in Graves' hyperthyroidism and ophthalmopathy. Turning to that study: Blood also carried most thyroid clonotypes expanded above 0.001.

The receptor comes from a woman between 45 and 60 years old with Graves disease. This chain connects TRBV15 to TRBJ2-5; tentatively, D is TRBD1 (6 bases). Sample: peripheral blood mononuclear cells (PBMCs), taken at new diagnosis, from a patient treated with antithyroid drugs. CDR3 DNA sequence: TGTGCCACCAGCAGAGGGGACACTCAAGAGACCCAGTACTTC. Translation gives CATSRGDTQETQYF.